This T cell receptor (beta chain) was found in a study of T cells in women clearing cervical HPV infection. About the study: Case blood drawn at lesion detection; control blood after infection cleared.

A remark on this clone: The read ends 3 residues early relative to the CDR3; the germline J gene fills the gap.

The CDR3 sequence is 14 residues long. Germline-derived CDR1 and CDR2 are MRHNA and SNTAGT. Profiling relied on immunoSEQ multiplex PCR, and the TCRdb table lists in-frame clones only, not all of them. The sample's table shows tens of thousands of clones. The material sequenced was blood buffy coat. The chain links TRBV6-4 to TRBJ1-4; D possibly corresponds to TRBD1 (5 bases). The clonotype comes from a woman between 18 and 69 years old with a cervical HPV16 infection that either progressed to CIN3+ or cleared (not recorded which). The CDR3 reads CASSDRGLGSPLFF. CDR3 bases read: TGTGCCAGCAGTGACAGGGGTCTTGGATCACCA.